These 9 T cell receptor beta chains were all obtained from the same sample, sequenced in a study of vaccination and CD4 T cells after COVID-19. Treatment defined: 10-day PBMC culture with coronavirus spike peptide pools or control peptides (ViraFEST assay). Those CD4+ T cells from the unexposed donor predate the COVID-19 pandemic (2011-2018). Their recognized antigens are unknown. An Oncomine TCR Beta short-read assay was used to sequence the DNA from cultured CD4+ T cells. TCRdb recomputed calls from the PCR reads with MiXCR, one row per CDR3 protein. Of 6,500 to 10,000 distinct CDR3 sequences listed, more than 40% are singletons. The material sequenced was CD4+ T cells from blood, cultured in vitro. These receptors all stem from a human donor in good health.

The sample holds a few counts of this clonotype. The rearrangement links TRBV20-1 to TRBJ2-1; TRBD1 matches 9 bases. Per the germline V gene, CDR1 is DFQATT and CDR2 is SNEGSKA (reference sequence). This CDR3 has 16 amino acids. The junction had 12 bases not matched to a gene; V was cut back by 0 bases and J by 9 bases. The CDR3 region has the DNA TGCAGTGCTAGAGATTTCGGGACAGGGACAATAGGTGAGCAGTTCTTC. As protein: CSARDFGTGTIGEQFF.

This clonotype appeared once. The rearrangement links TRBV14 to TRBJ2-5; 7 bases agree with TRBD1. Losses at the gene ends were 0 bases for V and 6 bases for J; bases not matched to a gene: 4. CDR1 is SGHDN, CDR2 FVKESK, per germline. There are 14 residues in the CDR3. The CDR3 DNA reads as TGTGCCAGCAGCCAAGAGACAGGGTTGAAGACCCAGTACTTC. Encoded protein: CASSQETGLKTQYF.

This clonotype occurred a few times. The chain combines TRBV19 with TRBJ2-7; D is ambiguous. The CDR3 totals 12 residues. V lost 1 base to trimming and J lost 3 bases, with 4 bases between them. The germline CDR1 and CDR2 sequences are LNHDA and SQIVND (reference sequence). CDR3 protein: CASSIADYEQYF. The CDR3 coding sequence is TGTGCCAGTAGTATAGCCGACTACGAGCAGTACTTC.

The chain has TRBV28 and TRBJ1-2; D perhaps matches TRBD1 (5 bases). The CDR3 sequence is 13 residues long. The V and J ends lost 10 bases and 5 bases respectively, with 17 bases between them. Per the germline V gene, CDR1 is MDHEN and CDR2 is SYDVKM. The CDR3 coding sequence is TGTGCCACCCCGTCCGGGGGACCTTATGGCTACACCTTC. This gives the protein CATPSGGPYGYTF.

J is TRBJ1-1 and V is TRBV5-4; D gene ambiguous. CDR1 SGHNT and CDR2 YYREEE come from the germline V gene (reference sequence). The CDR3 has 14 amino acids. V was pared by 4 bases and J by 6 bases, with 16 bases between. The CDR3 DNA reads TGTGCCAGCAGCCCTTTAGGTCGGCAGGCTGAAGCTTTCTTT. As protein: CASSPLGRQAEAFF.

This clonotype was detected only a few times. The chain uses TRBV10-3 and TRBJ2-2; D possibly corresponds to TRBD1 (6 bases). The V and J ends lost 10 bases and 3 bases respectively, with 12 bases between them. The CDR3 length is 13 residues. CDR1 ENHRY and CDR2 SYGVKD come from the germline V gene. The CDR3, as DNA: TGTGCCAGTGGACAGTGGGACACCGGGGAGCTGTTTTTT. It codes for CASGQWDTGELFF.

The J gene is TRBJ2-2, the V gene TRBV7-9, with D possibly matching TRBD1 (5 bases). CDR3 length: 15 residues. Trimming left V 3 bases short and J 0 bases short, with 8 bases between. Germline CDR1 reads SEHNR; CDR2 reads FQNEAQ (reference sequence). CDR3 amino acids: CASSLGHSNTGELFF. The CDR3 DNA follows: TGTGCCAGCAGCTTGGGGCATTCGAACACCGGGGAGCTGTTTTTT.

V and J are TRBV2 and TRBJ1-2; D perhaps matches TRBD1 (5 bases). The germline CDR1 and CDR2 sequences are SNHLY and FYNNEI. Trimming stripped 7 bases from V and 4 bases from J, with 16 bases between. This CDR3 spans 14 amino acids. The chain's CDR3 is CASIVLGTLYGYTF. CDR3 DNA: TGTGCCAGCATAGTTCTGGGGACCCTCTATGGCTACACCTTC.

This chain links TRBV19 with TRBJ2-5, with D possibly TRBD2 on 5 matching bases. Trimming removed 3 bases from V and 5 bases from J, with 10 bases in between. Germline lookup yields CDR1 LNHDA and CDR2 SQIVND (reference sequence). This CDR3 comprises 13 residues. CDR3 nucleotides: TGTGCCAGTAGTATTGAGAGGGCCGAGACCCAGTACTTC. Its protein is CASSIERAETQYF. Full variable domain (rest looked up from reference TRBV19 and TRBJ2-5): DGGITQSPKYLFRKEGQNVTLSCEQNLNHDAMYWYRQDPGQGLRLIYYSQIVNDFQKGDIAEGYSVSREKKESFPLTVTSAQKNPTAFYLCASSIERAETQYFGPGTRLLVL.